Listed here are 7 T cell receptor beta chains from one sample, sequenced in a study of T cells in Graves' hyperthyroidism and ophthalmopathy. Amplified TCR beta CDR3 regions derived from RNA transcripts. Initially, a first-round RT-PCR of the TCR CDR3 employed the HTBI primer set. TCRdb reprocessed the multiplex PCR reads via MiXCR and lists one record per CDR3 protein. This sample has about 590,000 distinct CDR3 sequences, with around 14% found just once. The specimen was blood. These receptors all stem from a young woman with Graves' ophthalmopathy.

Only a few counts were recorded for this clonotype. The genes are TRBV14 and TRBJ2-5, with 9 bases lining up with TRBD1. The V gene end was trimmed by 6 bases and the J gene end by 4 bases; junction bases not matched to a gene: 15. Germline values: CDR1 SGHDN, CDR2 FVKESK. The CDR3 is made up of 17 amino acids. CDR3 DNA: TGTGCCAGCAGAAAACAAAAGCCGGGACAGGGCTTAGAGACCCAGTACTTC. Translation: CASRKQKPGQGLETQYF.

This clonotype was recorded many times. This rearrangement joins TRBV7-3 to TRBJ2-3; 7 bases are shared with TRBD1. The J segment lost 6 bases and the V segment lost 5 bases, leaving 5 bases of the junction unmatched. CDR3 length equals 13 residues. Looked up from germline, CDR1 is SGHTA and CDR2 is FQGTGA. In DNA form, the CDR3 reads TGTGCCAGCAGCAGACAGGGCTGGGATACGCAGTATTTT. Its translation is CASSRQGWDTQYF.

The genes are TRBV5-1 and TRBJ1-2; 9 nucleotides align to TRBD1. V trimming: 4 bases; J trimming: 6 bases; junction bases outside the gene matches: 7. This CDR3 region has 14 residues. Germline V lookup: CDR1 SGHRS, CDR2 YFSETQ. The CDR3 DNA sequence: TGCGCCAGCAGCCCGGGACAGGGCGCGGATGGCTACACCTTC. Encoded protein: CASSPGQGADGYTF.

This clonotype was seen at least ten times. The J gene is TRBJ2-5, the V gene TRBV28; 9 bases map to TRBD1. Per germline, CDR1 MDHEN and CDR2 SYDVKM. J gave up 1 base and V 3 bases, and 6 bases lay outside the gene matches. This CDR3 is built from 16 residues. The CDR3 here is CASSFETGGGQETQYF. DNA for the CDR3: TGTGCCAGCAGTTTCGAGACAGGGGGAGGCCAAGAGACCCAGTACTTC.

This clonotype was recorded many times. J is TRBJ2-2 and V is TRBV28, with D unclear. This CDR3 comprises 16 residues. The germline CDR1 and CDR2 sequences are MDHEN and SYDVKM. Trimming stripped 3 bases from V and 4 bases from J, with 15 bases between. CDR3 DNA sequence: TGTGCCAGCAGTTTGATGGGAAGCCTGGGCACCGGGGAGCTGTTTTTT. This translates into CASSLMGSLGTGELFF.

This clonotype was seen ten or more times. The chain employs TRBV7-3 and TRBJ1-2; D is unresolved. Germline V gene sequence: CDR1 SGHTA, CDR2 FQGTGA. Trimming shortened V by 4 bases and J by 4 bases, and 13 bases separated the two germline ends. This CDR3 comprises 14 residues. As DNA, the CDR3 is TGTGCCAGCAGCTCAAGACGCTGGGTCTATGGCTACACCTTC. Amino acids: CASSSRRWVYGYTF.

This clonotype was observed at least ten times. The gene calls are TRBV4-3 and TRBJ1-1, with D tentatively TRBD1 (6 bases). The CDR3 length is 15 residues. Per the germline V gene, CDR1 is LGHNA and CDR2 is YSLEER. V was clipped by 0 bases and J by 0 bases, with 8 bases between them. The CDR3 loop reads CASSQEQGLNTEAFF. CDR3 in DNA: TGCGCCAGCAGCCAAGAGCAGGGGCTGAACACTGAAGCTTTCTTT.